This T cell receptor (beta chain) originates from a study of shared clonotypes between healthy human individuals (dated by TCRdb to 2020 to 2021). The study in broad terms: The cohort comprised a couple of women and three men aged 18 to 49 years. For each donor, three plates each were used for CD4 naive and CD4 memory, two plates were used for CD8 naive, and one plate was used for CD8 memory. To increase sequencing depth and limit assay-specific biases, different laboratories used diverse techniques to prepare libraries and sequence TCR repertoires. Each donor's leukapheresis produced roughly between about 0.9 and 9.5 billion PBMCs. To estimate repertoire size and how much clonotypes are shared between individuals, the study performed deep sequencing of blood TCR repertoires from five healthy adults.

Using the deep immunoSEQ assay, multiplex PCR amplified TCR CDR3 regions from genomic DNA. For each cell subset, the extracted genomic DNA was distributed evenly across all wells of several immunoSEQ 96-well plates, and each plate served as one replicate. For sorted subsets, each replicate PCR was loaded with roughly 190 ng genomic DNA, equivalent to approximately 27,000 T cell genomes. Purified libraries were quantified with a Qubit 3.0 fluorometer, sized on a Bioanalyzer 2100, and re-quantified with the KAPA Library Quantification kit. Every immunoSEQ 96-well plate was sequenced on a separate single-read 150-cycle Illumina NextSeq 550 flow cell. Regarding the original processing steps: Because only junctional sequences without quality scores were contained in the immunoSEQ output, filtering matching that applied to full-length reads could not be performed. To assign V/J genes and CDR3, sequences were annotated against IMGT germline references using PyIR, a Python wrapper for IgBLAST v1.9. Any read was removed if the V/J assignment was weak (E-value above 1e-6), the CDR3 was missing, or the read contained stop codons, out-of-frame junctions, or ambiguous translated residues. V3J clonotypes were defined as sequences sharing the same inferred V gene, J gene, and CDR3 amino acid sequence. Percentage overlap between repertoires was calculated by dividing the number of shared unique clonotypes by the size of the smaller repertoire. Repertoire richness was assessed with RTK rarefaction, the Chao1 estimator, and Recon v2.1 estimates of unobserved clonotypes. Generation probabilities for all TCRbeta clonotypes obtained by the gDNA method from a few donors were computed using OLGA. The table was pulled from immuneACCESS by TCRdb, which kept in-frame rearrangements only. Such tables lose some clones; where checked, under half of the loss comes from unresolved V genes, and the rest has no known cause. V and J calls and clone size are those listed in that table; D and trimming were worked out from the DNA. This sample gives roughly 2.2 million clones in total; roughly 93% of them show up just once. The ten largest account for about 0.39% of the sample.

Details on this clone: Its antigen is unknown. No base-level quality is on record; no much larger clone is a single base apart.

The CDR3 starts with the cysteine, ends with the phenylalanine, and has 15 residues. Only CDR3 DNA remains: 45 bases, in frame from the first base. V sheds 6 bases and J sheds 0 bases, leaving 14 bases between their ends. The germline V gene provides CDR1 SNHLY and CDR2 FYNNEI. The donors were healthy, HIV-negative adults who had no recently reported acute infections or vaccinations. All donors were Caucasian adults living in Nashville, Tennessee, USA. Magnetic negative selection was used to enrich CD4+ T cells, after which naive cells were positively selected on CD45RA and the negative fraction became the memory subset. After blood collection by leukapheresis, PBMCs were isolated using Ficoll-Histopaque density gradient centrifugation and then cryopreserved in the vapor phase of liquid nitrogen. Analytical flow cytometry was used to check the purity and quantity of every magnetically sorted T cell population. From each sorted fraction, genomic DNA was isolated and quantified by UV absorbance on a Nanodrop 2000c.

Broad study findings and their caveats: Based on pairwise subsampling, the degree of clonotype sharing among donors was expected to be affected by sequencing depth. Naive subsets generally had larger estimated clonotype richness than memory subsets did. Clonotypes shared by all four sorted-subset donors showed higher generation probabilities than non-shared clonotypes. The small number of donors limited the genetic and exposure-history diversity represented. Rarefaction of sorted-subset datasets indicated incomplete sequencing despite the large sequencing depth. Only blood was sampled, and tissue TCR repertoires likely differ from those in blood. When several donors were compared, the shared fraction of clonotypes was around 4.6% for naive CD4, 3.5% to 4% for naive CD8, 2% to 2.5% for memory CD4, and 0.35% to 0.5% for memory CD8.

The chain uses TRBV2 and TRBJ1-2; TRBD1 is a weak D gene call, 6 bases matching. The material sequenced was naive CD4+ T cells from PBMCs. The cell subset or site tag for this specimen amounts to: CD45RA+ positively selected. The clonotype originates from a man aged 18-30 years in good health. Some clones in this sample may be carry-over from other donors' samples. The nucleotide sequence reads as follows: TGTGCCAGCAGCGCCAGACAGGCAGCTAACTATGGCTACACCTTC. Translated, this gives CASSARQAANYGYTF.